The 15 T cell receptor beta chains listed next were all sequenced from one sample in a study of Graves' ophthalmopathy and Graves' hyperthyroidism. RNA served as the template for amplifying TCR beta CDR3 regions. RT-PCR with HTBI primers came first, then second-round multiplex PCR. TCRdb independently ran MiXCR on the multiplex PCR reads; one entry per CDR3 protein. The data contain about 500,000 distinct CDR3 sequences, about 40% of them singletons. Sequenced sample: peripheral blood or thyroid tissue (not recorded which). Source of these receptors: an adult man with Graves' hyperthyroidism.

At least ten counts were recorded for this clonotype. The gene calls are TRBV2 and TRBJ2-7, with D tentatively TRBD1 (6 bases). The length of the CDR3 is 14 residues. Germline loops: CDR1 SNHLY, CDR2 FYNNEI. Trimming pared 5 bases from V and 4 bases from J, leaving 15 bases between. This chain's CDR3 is CASSPYRELYEQYF. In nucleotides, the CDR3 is TGTGCCAGCAGTCCATACAGGGAATTGTACGAGCAGTACTTC.

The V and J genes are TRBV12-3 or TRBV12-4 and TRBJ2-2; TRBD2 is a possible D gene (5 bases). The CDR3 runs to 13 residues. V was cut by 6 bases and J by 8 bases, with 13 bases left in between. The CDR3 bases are TGTGCCAGCAGCGGACGGGAAAATGGGGAGCTGTTTTTT. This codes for CASSGRENGELFF.

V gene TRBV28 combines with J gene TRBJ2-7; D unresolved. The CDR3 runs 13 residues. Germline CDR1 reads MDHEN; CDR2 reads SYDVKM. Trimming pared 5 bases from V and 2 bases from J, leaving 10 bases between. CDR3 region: CASSPPYTYEQYF. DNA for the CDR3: TGTGCCAGCAGTCCGCCGTACACCTACGAGCAGTACTTC.

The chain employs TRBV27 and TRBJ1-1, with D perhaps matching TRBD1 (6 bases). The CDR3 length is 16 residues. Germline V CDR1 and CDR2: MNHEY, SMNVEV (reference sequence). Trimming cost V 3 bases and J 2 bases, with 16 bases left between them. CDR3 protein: CASSLRQEFSNTEAFF. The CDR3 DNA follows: TGTGCCAGCAGTTTGAGACAGGAGTTTAGCAACACTGAAGCTTTCTTT.

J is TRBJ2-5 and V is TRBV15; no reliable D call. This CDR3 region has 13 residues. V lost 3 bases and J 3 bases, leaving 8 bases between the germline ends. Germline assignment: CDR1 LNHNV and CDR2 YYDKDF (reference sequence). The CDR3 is CATSRTPKETQYF. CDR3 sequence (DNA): TGTGCCACCAGCAGGACACCAAAAGAGACCCAGTACTTC.

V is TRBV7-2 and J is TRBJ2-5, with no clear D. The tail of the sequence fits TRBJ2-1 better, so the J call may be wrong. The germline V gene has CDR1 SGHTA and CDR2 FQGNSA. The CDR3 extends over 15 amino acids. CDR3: CASSPRTAVGNEQFF. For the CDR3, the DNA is TGTGCCAGCAGCCCCCGGACCGCCGTGGGCAATGAGCAGTTCTTC.

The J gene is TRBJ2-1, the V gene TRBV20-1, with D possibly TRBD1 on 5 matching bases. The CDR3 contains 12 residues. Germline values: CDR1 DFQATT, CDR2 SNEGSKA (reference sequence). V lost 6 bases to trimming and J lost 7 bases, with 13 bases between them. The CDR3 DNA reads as TGCAGTGCGTATACACAGGAGAATGAGCAGTTCTTC. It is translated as CSAYTQENEQFF.

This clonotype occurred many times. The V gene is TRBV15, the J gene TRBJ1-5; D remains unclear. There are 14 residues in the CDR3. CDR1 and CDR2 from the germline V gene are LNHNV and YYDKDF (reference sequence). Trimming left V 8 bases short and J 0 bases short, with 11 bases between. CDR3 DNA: TGTGCCACCGCCCCGGGAGTTAGCAATCAGCCCCAGCATTTT. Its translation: CATAPGVSNQPQHF.

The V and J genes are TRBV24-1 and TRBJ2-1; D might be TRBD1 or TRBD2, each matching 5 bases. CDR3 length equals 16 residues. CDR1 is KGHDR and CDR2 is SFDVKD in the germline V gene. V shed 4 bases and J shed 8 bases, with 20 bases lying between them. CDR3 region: CATSESDSLRGDEQFF. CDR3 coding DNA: TGTGCCACCAGTGAATCAGACAGCCTTCGGGGAGATGAGCAGTTCTTC.

In DNA form, the CDR3 reads TGTGCCAGCAGTTACTCGTGGATTAACTATGGCTACACCTTC. Translated: CASSYSWINYGYTF. This rearrangement joins TRBV6-6 to TRBJ1-2; D is undetermined. V lost 0 bases and J lost 1, with 6 bases in between. Germline assignment: CDR1 MNHNY and CDR2 SVGAGI (reference sequence). This CDR3 contains 14 residues.

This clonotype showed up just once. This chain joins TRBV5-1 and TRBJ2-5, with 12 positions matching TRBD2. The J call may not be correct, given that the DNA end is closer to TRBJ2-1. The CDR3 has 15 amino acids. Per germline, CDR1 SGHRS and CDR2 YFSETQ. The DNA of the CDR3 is TGCGCCAGCAGCTTAACTAGCGGGGGGCGCAATGAGCAGTTCTTC. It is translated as CASSLTSGGRNEQFF.

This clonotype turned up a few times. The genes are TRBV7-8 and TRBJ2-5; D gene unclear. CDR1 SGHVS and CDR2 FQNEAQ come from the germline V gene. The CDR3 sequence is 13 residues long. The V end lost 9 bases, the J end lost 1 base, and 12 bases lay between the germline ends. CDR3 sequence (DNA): TGTGCCAGTCTGCAGAACCTCCAAGAGACCCAGTACTTC. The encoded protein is CASLQNLQETQYF.

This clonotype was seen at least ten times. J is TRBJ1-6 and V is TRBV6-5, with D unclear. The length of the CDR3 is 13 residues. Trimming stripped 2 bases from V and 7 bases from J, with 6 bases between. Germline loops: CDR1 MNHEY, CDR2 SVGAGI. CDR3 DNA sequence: TGTGCCAGCAGTTACGGGGAGAATTCACCCCTCCACTTT. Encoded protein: CASSYGENSPLHF.

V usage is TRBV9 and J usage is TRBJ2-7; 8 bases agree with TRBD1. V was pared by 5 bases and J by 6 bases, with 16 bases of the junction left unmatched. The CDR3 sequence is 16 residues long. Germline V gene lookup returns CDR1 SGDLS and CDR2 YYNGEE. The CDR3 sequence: CASRARGQGARGEQYF. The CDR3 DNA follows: TGTGCCAGCAGAGCTCGGGGGCAGGGGGCGCGGGGCGAGCAGTACTTC.

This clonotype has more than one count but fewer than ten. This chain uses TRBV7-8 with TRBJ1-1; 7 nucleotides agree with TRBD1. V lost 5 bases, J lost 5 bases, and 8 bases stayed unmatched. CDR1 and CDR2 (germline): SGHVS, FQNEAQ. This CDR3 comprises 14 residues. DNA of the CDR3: TGTGCCAGCAGCATGAAACAGGGGAAGACTGAAGCTTTCTTT. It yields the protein CASSMKQGKTEAFF. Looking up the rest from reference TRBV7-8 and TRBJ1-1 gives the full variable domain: GAGVSQSPRYKVAKRGQDVALRCDPISGHVSLFWYQQALGQGPEFLTYFQNEAQLDKSGLPSDRFFAERPEGSVSTLKIQRTQQEDSAVYLCASSMKQGKTEAFFGQGTRLTVV.